The present T cell receptor (beta chain) was sequenced within a study of CD8+ T cells in alopecia areata. Study background: Tofacitinib ran for 6 to 18 months before 6 months off drug. Findings and caveats of the study: Shared TCR sequences were less clear between patients than in mice, possibly partly from HLA diversity.

Sequencing templates came from extracted RNA that was reverse transcribed into cDNA. Profiling relied on immunoSEQ multiplex PCR, and the TCRdb table lists in-frame clones only, not all of them. The sample carries some 170,000 clones, about 67% recorded once. The CDR3 extends over 16 amino acids. V was shortened by 0 bases and J by 2 bases, with 15 bases between the two germline ends. Per germline, CDR1 SGHDT and CDR2 YYEEEE. Comments on this clone: The antigen remains undetermined.

The clonotype originates from a human donor with alopecia areata. This chain joins TRBV5-6 and TRBJ2-7; D is perhaps TRBD2 (6 bases). Sequences were derived from CD8+ T cells sorted from blood, sampled at week 0. The CDR3 region has the DNA TGTGCCAGCAGCTTGGCTTACTCGGGGGTCCCCTACGAGCAGTACTTC. Protein sequence: CASSLAYSGVPYEQYF. The full variable domain, in which reference TRBV5-6 and TRBJ2-7 provide the parts outside the CDR3, is DAGVTQSPTHLIKTRGQQVTLRCSPKSGHDTVSWYQQALGQGPQFIFQYYEEEERQRGNFPDRFSGHQFPNYSSELNVNALLLGDSALYLCASSLAYSGVPYEQYFGPGTRLTVT.